The present TCR beta chain was sequenced within a study of CXCR3-negative and CXCR3-positive naive CD8 T cells. Broader study findings: Naive subsets expressed similar surface CD5; TRB CDR3 features served to infer TCR strength. Whereas memory cells differed, naive CXCR3-negative and CXCR3-positive cells shared similar TRBV-TRBJ usage.

On this clonotype: Its antigen is undetermined.

Germline CDR1 ENHRY, CDR2 SYGVKD. The CDR3 extends over 11 amino acids. With UMI labels, 5' RACE was used to prepare the TRB cDNA libraries. Each CDR3 protein gets one entry in TCRdb, which reprocessed the 5' RACE reads and gives no DNA. The sample totals approximately 56,000 distinct CDR3 sequences. Sample: memory CD8+ T cells from blood. This receptor was identified in a human donor in good health. Some clones in this sample may be carry-over from other donors' samples. This chain joins TRBV10-3 and TRBJ2-7. The chain's CDR3 is CAAGIGYEQYF.